This entry features one T cell receptor (beta chain) sequence. Sequencing used immunoSEQ multiplex PCR; TCRdb keeps in-frame clones, though not all of them. This sample carries 120,000 to 150,000 clones, 88% of them seen once, and the ten largest clones take 10%. The data stem from a study of blood T cell repertoires in COVID-19. About the study: The United States, Italy and Spain supplied acute and convalescent COVID-19 samples.

This CDR3 region has 16 residues. The V end lost 2 bases, the J end lost 0 bases, and 11 bases lay between the germline ends. CDR1 SEHNR and CDR2 FQNEAQ come from the germline V gene (reference sequence). The source material was peripheral blood. The chain joins TRBV7-9 to TRBJ2-1, with D possibly being TRBD2 (5 bases). The TCR sequence derives from a man aged 50 to 60 with active or convalescent COVID-19. The CDR3 DNA reads TGTGCCAGCAGCTTAATGAGGAGGAACTCCTACAATGAGCAGTTCTTC. Its translation: CASSLMRRNSYNEQFF.